This TCR beta chain derives from a study of radiation and T cells in renal cell carcinoma. TCRdb's table, derived via immunoSEQ multiplex PCR, lists solely in-frame clones and lacks some. The sample lists 100,000 to 150,000 clones, roughly 80% seen once, with about 3% in the top ten. V was clipped by 4 bases and J by 0 bases, with 10 bases between them. Looked up from germline, CDR1 is MNHEY and CDR2 is SVGAGI. This CDR3 has 15 residues. As to time point: baseline pretreatment blood. As for treatment: 15 Gy SBRT to primary tumor, nephrectomy 4 weeks later. The TCR was taken from a woman aged 60-75 years with renal cell carcinoma. The sample was blood, taken from a patient whose treatment included radiotherapy and nephrectomy. The J gene is TRBJ2-1, the V gene TRBV6-5; no firm D call. This chain's CDR3 is CASSLQVNSYNEQFF. The DNA of the CDR3 is TGTGCCAGCAGTTTACAAGTGAACTCCTACAATGAGCAGTTCTTC.